These 13 T cell receptor beta chains originate from one sample sequenced in a study of OX40 agonist ivuxolimab in advanced cancers. TCRdb keeps only in-frame clones here, not all; method: immunoSEQ multiplex PCR. The sample has tens of thousands of clones; roughly 94% are singletons. This specimen was CD4+ or CD8+ T cells sorted from blood, taken in a trial of the OX40 agonist ivuxolimab. The receptor source for this set is an adult with an advanced solid tumor such as melanoma, head and neck, liver or kidney cancer.

This chain connects TRBV7-9 to TRBJ2-7; D is possibly TRBD2 (6 bases). The ends were cut back, 1 base at V and 8 bases at J, with 18 bases in the middle. The germline CDR1 and CDR2 sequences are SEHNR and FQNEAQ (reference sequence). The CDR3 has 15 residues. The CDR3 DNA follows: TGTGCCAGCAGCTTAGGTCCGGGACTCACCTCGAAGCAGTACTTC. It yields the protein CASSLGPGLTSKQYF.

This chain uses TRBV29-1 with TRBJ1-2; 7 bases line up with TRBD1. V lost 5 bases to trimming and J lost 8 bases; unmatched junction nucleotides: 8. CDR1 and CDR2 from the germline V gene are SQVTM and ANQGSEA. The CDR3 consists of 12 residues. The CDR3 DNA follows: TGCAGCGTTTACGAGGGGGCTGGCGGCTACACCTTC. Residues: CSVYEGAGGYTF.

V and J are TRBV7-9 and TRBJ1-1, with D tentatively TRBD1 (5 bases). Trimming stripped 5 bases from V and 8 bases from J, with 18 bases between. This CDR3 spans 14 amino acids. CDR1 is SEHNR and CDR2 is FQNEAQ in the germline V gene (reference sequence). The CDR3 loop is CASSLVGVGSEAFF. CDR3 nucleotides: TGTGCCAGCAGCCTCGTGGGGGTCGGGAGCGAAGCTTTCTTT.

The chain is built from TRBV5-6 and TRBJ2-3; the D gene is possibly TRBD1 (6 bases). The CDR3 consists of 12 residues. Germline V gene sequence: CDR1 SGHDT, CDR2 YYEEEE. V was trimmed by 2 bases and J by 5 bases, leaving 6 bases between them. CDR3 sequence (DNA): TGTGCCAGCAGCTTACAGGGAGATACGCAGTATTTT. This codes for CASSLQGDTQYF.

This clone came up a few times. The chain has TRBV19 and TRBJ2-1; the D is unclear. The CDR3 covers 15 residues. Germline CDR1 is LNHDA and CDR2 is SQIVND (reference sequence). Trimming took 1 base from V and 0 from J, leaving 7 bases between them. The CDR3 coding sequence is TGTGCCAGTAGTATAGCACCGATCTCCTACAATGAGCAGTTCTTC. Protein: CASSIAPISYNEQFF.

This chain uses TRBV10-3 with TRBJ1-1, with D perhaps matching TRBD1 (6 bases). Trimming cost V 0 bases and J 3 bases, with 14 bases left between them. This CDR3 region has 16 residues. Germline CDR1 is ENHRY and CDR2 is SYGVKD. This CDR3 reads CAISESATGKYTEAFF. CDR3 nucleotide sequence: TGTGCCATCAGTGAGTCCGCAACAGGGAAGTACACTGAAGCTTTCTTT.

The chain uses TRBV9 and TRBJ2-1, with 7 bases lining up with TRBD2. CDR1 SGDLS and CDR2 YYNGEE come from the germline V gene. The junction had 3 bases not matched to a gene; V was cut back by 0 bases and J by 6 bases. The CDR3 consists of 14 residues. In DNA form, the CDR3 reads TGTGCCAGCAGCGTAGCGGGAGGTGGCAATGAGCAGTTCTTC. Its protein product is CASSVAGGGNEQFF.

The genes are TRBV7-2 and TRBJ2-2, with a weak D call TRBD1 (5 bases). Germline assignment: CDR1 SGHTA and CDR2 FQGNSA. V shed 5 bases and J shed 3 bases, with 16 bases lying between them. The CDR3 spans 16 residues. The CDR3 sequence: CASSREDSLYTGELFF. CDR3 bases: TGTGCCAGCAGCCGTGAAGACAGCTTGTACACCGGGGAGCTGTTTTTT.

V is TRBV9 and J is TRBJ2-3; the match to TRBD1 covers 11 bases. Germline lookup yields CDR1 SGDLS and CDR2 YYNGEE. This CDR3 contains 15 residues. V lost 3 bases to trimming and J lost 6 bases; unmatched junction nucleotides: 6. The CDR3 spells CASSAIGDRGDTQYF. CDR3 DNA: TGTGCCAGCAGCGCCATCGGGGACAGGGGGGATACGCAGTATTTT.

The gene calls are TRBV4-1 and TRBJ2-5; D is unclear. The last part of the DNA fits TRBJ2-7 better; the J call may be wrong. The CDR3 extends over 14 amino acids. The germline V gene has CDR1 MGHRA and CDR2 YSYEKL. The CDR3 here is CASSQGPDGYEQYF. CDR3 in DNA: TGCGCCAGCAGCCAAGGTCCGGACGGTTACGAGCAGTACTTC.

The rearrangement joins TRBV7-9 to TRBJ2-3; TRBD2 agrees at 8 bases. Per germline, CDR1 SEHNR and CDR2 FQNEAQ (reference sequence). J was trimmed by 6 bases and V by 5 bases; bases with no gene match: 4. This CDR3 contains 13 residues. CDR3 sequence: CASSPGGPDTQYF. The DNA of the CDR3 is TGTGCCAGCAGCCCGGGGGGGCCCGATACGCAGTATTTT.

The V gene is TRBV27, the J gene TRBJ1-2, with D possibly TRBD1 on 5 matching bases. The germline V gene encodes CDR1 MNHEY and CDR2 SMNVEV (reference sequence). The CDR3 extends over 12 amino acids. Trimming took 2 bases from V and 4 from J, leaving 5 bases between them. The CDR3 loop reads CASSLRGYGYTF. The CDR3 DNA is TGTGCCAGCAGTTTAAGGGGCTATGGCTACACCTTC.

The chain has TRBV5-4 and TRBJ1-5; D gene ambiguous. V gave up 0 bases and J gave up 2 bases, with 6 bases separating them. Germline V gene lookup returns CDR1 SGHNT and CDR2 YYREEE (reference sequence). This CDR3 has 14 amino acids. CDR3 sequence: CASSLAGGNQPQHF. The CDR3, as DNA: TGTGCCAGCAGCTTGGCGGGCGGCAATCAGCCCCAGCATTTT.